A single sample is the source of the 32 T cell receptor beta chains below, sequenced in a study of blood T cell repertoires in COVID-19. Data came from immunoSEQ multiplex PCR; TCRdb stores just in-frame clones and leaves some out. This sample has 200,000 to 250,000 clones, with about 82% found just once. The material sequenced was peripheral blood. These receptors originate from a woman of 80 years or more with COVID-19, enrolled during active disease.

This clone showed up just a few times. The V gene is TRBV7-8, the J gene TRBJ2-1; 9 bases are shared with TRBD1. V shed 1 base and J 5 bases; nucleotides not matched to a gene: 6. Germline V gene sequence: CDR1 SGHVS, CDR2 FQNEAQ. This CDR3 is built from 16 residues. CDR3 protein: CASSLVDRGGHNEQFF. CDR3 coding DNA: TGTGCCAGCAGCTTAGTAGACAGGGGGGGCCACAATGAGCAGTTCTTC.

DNA of the CDR3: TGTGCCAGCAGCCAAGGACTAGCGGGGGCGGGGGAGCAGTTCTTC. This translates into CASSQGLAGAGEQFF. The chain has TRBV3-1 (or the pseudogene TRBV3-2) and TRBJ2-1; 12 bases map to TRBD2. This CDR3 comprises 15 residues. Germline loops: CDR1 LGHDT, CDR2 YNNKEL (reference sequence). The ends lost 1 base at V and 10 bases at J; junction bases unmatched: 5.

The chain joins TRBV18 to TRBJ2-1; TRBD2 might be the D (5 bases). The germline V gene encodes CDR1 KGHSH and CDR2 LQKENI. Trimming pared 6 bases from V and 6 bases from J, leaving 15 bases between. This CDR3 region has 14 residues. The CDR3 spells CASSPLRAGNEQFF. The CDR3 DNA sequence: TGTGCCAGCTCCCCTCTGAGGGCGGGCAATGAGCAGTTCTTC.

The chain uses TRBV27 and TRBJ2-7, with unresolved D. CDR3 length: 11 amino acids. V was cut by 3 bases and J by 6 bases, with 6 bases left in between. Germline CDR1 MNHEY, CDR2 SMNVEV (reference sequence). The CDR3 protein is CASSFSGEQYV. For the CDR3, the DNA is TGTGCCAGCAGTTTTTCAGGCGAGCAGTACGTC.

The chain recombines TRBV30 with TRBJ2-2; no clear D. Germline lookup yields CDR1 GTSNPN and CDR2 SVGIG (reference sequence). The V and J ends lost 0 bases and 3 bases respectively, with 8 bases between them. The CDR3 loop spans 14 amino acids. The CDR3 sequence is CAWSVLLHTGELFF. The DNA for the CDR3 is TGTGCCTGGAGTGTACTACTTCACACCGGGGAGCTGTTTTTT.

The chain uses TRBV5-6 and TRBJ1-5; no reliable D call. This CDR3 is built from 14 residues. Germline V gene data show CDR1 as SGHDT and CDR2 as YYEEEE. The V end lost 1 base, the J end lost 7 bases, and 12 bases lay between the germline ends. The CDR3 loop is CASSLYGSRQPQHF. The CDR3 bases are TGTGCCAGCAGCTTGTACGGATCGAGGCAGCCCCAGCATTTT.

The V and J genes are TRBV9 and TRBJ2-5, with 10 bases matching TRBD2. V shed 6 bases and J 2 bases; nucleotides not matched to a gene: 7. The CDR3 is 15 residues long. In germline, CDR1 is SGDLS, CDR2 YYNGEE. The DNA for the CDR3 is TGTGCCAGCACCTTTAGCGGGGGGTATCAAGAGACCCAGTACTTC. Its protein is CASTFSGGYQETQYF.

This clone appeared once. The chain recombines TRBV2 with TRBJ1-5; unclear D gene. In germline, CDR1 is SNHLY, CDR2 FYNNEI. V was pared by 6 bases and J by 4 bases, with 4 bases between. The CDR3 runs to 11 residues. The CDR3 bases are TGTGCCAGCAGGCGGAATCAGCCCCAGCATTTT. Amino acids: CASRRNQPQHF.

The chain couples TRBV6-5 to TRBJ1-5; 10 bases line up with TRBD1. This CDR3 comprises 15 residues. From germline, CDR1 is MNHEY and CDR2 SVGAGI. V dropped 6 bases and J dropped 6; count of bases not matched to a gene: 8. The CDR3 here is CASSRQGQGSQPQHF. In DNA, the CDR3 is TGTGCCAGCAGCAGACAGGGACAGGGGAGTCAGCCCCAGCATTTT.

The gene calls are TRBV6-5 and TRBJ2-1, with 7 bases matching TRBD1. The CDR3 is 14 residues long. The germline gives CDR1 MNHEY, CDR2 SVGAGI. The V segment lost 6 bases and the J segment 4 bases; nucleotides outside the gene matches: 6. CDR3 in amino acids: CASRAGTAYNEQFF. CDR3 nucleotides: TGTGCCAGCAGGGCTGGGACAGCATACAATGAGCAGTTCTTC.

As DNA, the CDR3 is TGTGCCAGCAGACCGACAGGGTTCAATTCACCCCTCCACTTT. It encodes CASRPTGFNSPLHF. The chain combines TRBV6-5 with TRBJ1-6; 7 nucleotides agree with TRBD1. Germline CDR1 MNHEY, CDR2 SVGAGI. The length of the CDR3 is 14 residues. V shed 6 bases, J shed 7 bases, and the junction held 6 bases outside the gene matches.

This clone was observed once. This chain joins TRBV3-1 (or the pseudogene TRBV3-2) and TRBJ1-1; D uncertain. Deletions cut 3 bases from V and 0 bases from J, with 8 bases between. From germline, CDR1 is LGHDT and CDR2 YNNKEL (reference sequence). The CDR3 contains 14 residues. In DNA form, the CDR3 reads TGTGCCAGCAGCCAGCGGAACATGAACACTGAAGCTTTCTTT. Translating it yields CASSQRNMNTEAFF.

The chain uses TRBV5-4 and TRBJ2-2; maybe TRBD1 (7 bases). This CDR3 has 15 residues. Germline CDR1 SGHNT, CDR2 YYREEE (reference sequence). The germline V and J ends were trimmed by 4 bases and 6 bases, with 16 bases remaining between them. The DNA for the CDR3 is TGTGCCAGCAGCCCCGGGCAGGGGGGAGCCGGGGAGCTGTTTTTT. Protein product: CASSPGQGGAGELFF.

The gene calls are TRBV4-1 and TRBJ1-2; TRBD1 might be the D (6 bases). The germline gives CDR1 MGHRA, CDR2 YSYEKL. The CDR3 totals 17 residues. Deletions cut 4 bases from V and 0 bases from J, with 18 bases between. The CDR3 nucleotides are TGCGCCAGCAGCCCTTCAGGGGAGACACGGACTAACTATGGCTACACCTTC. It codes for CASSPSGETRTNYGYTF.

The CDR3 reads CASSQDEELYNEQFF. For the CDR3, the DNA is TGCGCCAGCAGCCAAGATGAAGAACTCTACAATGAGCAGTTCTTC. V and J are TRBV4-1 and TRBJ2-1; no clear D. Germline V gene lookup returns CDR1 MGHRA and CDR2 YSYEKL. This CDR3 spans 15 amino acids. V shed 0 bases and J shed 3 bases, with 9 bases lying between them.

This chain joins TRBV6-5 and TRBJ2-1; D gene ambiguous. Germline V gives CDR1 MNHEY, CDR2 SVGAGI. The CDR3 spans 13 residues. Between the trimmed V and J ends, which lost 6 bases and 0 bases, there was a span of 6 bases. CDR3 sequence: CASRLDSYNEQFF. In DNA form, the CDR3 reads TGTGCCAGCAGGTTAGACTCCTACAATGAGCAGTTCTTC.

This chain uses TRBV30 with TRBJ1-2; D is perhaps TRBD1 (5 bases). Germline V lookup: CDR1 GTSNPN, CDR2 SVGIG (reference sequence). V lost 1 base and J 7 bases, leaving 16 bases between the germline ends. There are 14 residues in the CDR3. The CDR3 DNA follows: TGTGCCTGGAGTGAAATTTCAGGGATCCTTGGCTACACCTTC. As protein: CAWSEISGILGYTF. Full variable domain (missing parts from reference TRBV30 and TRBJ1-2): SQTIHQWPATLVQPVGSPLSLECTVEGTSNPNLYWYRQAAGRGLQLLFYSVGIGQISSEVPQNLSASRPQDRQFILSSKKLLLSDSGFYLCAWSEISGILGYTFGSGTRLTVV.

The chain links TRBV3-1 (or the pseudogene TRBV3-2) to TRBJ1-1; no clear D. Trimming shortened V by 0 bases and J by 10 bases, and 18 bases separated the two germline ends. CDR1 is LGHDT, CDR2 YNNKEL, per germline (reference sequence). This CDR3 is built from 15 residues. Here the CDR3 DNA reads TGTGCCAGCAGCCAAGATCTAAAAGGCCCTGGGAGAGCTTTCTTT. Translation: CASSQDLKGPGRAFF.

This clone was seen ten or more times. The J gene is TRBJ1-2, the V gene TRBV6-5; 8 positions match TRBD1. The length of the CDR3 is 14 residues. The germline V gene has CDR1 MNHEY and CDR2 SVGAGI. V gave up 5 bases and J gave up 8 bases; unmatched junction bases: 10. This chain's CDR3 is CASSPQGEIYGYTF. DNA for the CDR3: TGTGCCAGCAGTCCACAGGGGGAAATTTACGGCTACACCTTC.

This chain links TRBV18 with TRBJ1-3; no reliable D call. The V gene lost 3 bases and the J gene lost 2 bases, with 14 bases spanning the gap. CDR1 and CDR2 from the germline V gene are KGHSH and LQKENI. The CDR3 has 16 amino acids. CDR3 protein: CASSPAPGSPGNTIYF. The CDR3, as DNA: TGTGCCAGCTCACCCGCTCCCGGGAGCCCTGGAAACACCATATATTTT.

This clone was seen only once. The chain combines TRBV28 with TRBJ2-7; 7 bases agree with TRBD2. The CDR3 has 14 amino acids. Germline V gene data show CDR1 as MDHEN and CDR2 as SYDVKM. V lost 3 bases and J lost 2; bases outside the gene matches: 4. The CDR3 region has the DNA TGTGCCAGCAGTTTGGGGGGGGGACCCTACGAGCAGTACTTC. It encodes CASSLGGGPYEQYF.

This clone occurred once. Compared with germline, one end of the junction differs, possibly owing to a read error. The chain has TRBV7-7 and TRBJ2-1; 8 nucleotides align to TRBD1. CDR1 and CDR2 (germline): SSHAT, FNYEAQ (reference sequence). The CDR3 totals 13 residues. In DNA form, the CDR3 reads TGTGCCAGCAGCCGGACAGGGCTCAATGGGCAGTTCTTC. Translated, it gives CASSRTGLNGQFF.

The chain employs TRBV7-3 and TRBJ2-1; 8 nucleotides agree with TRBD1. From germline, CDR1 is SGHTA and CDR2 FQGTGA. The V and J ends lost 5 bases and 7 bases, in that order; junction bases with no gene match: 10. This CDR3 comprises 15 residues. The CDR3 sequence: CASSLGQGFGNEQFF. In DNA form, the CDR3 reads TGTGCCAGCAGCCTAGGACAGGGTTTCGGGAATGAGCAGTTCTTC.

The rearrangement joins TRBV5-1 to TRBJ2-2, with 11 bases identical to TRBD1. The CDR3 is made up of 17 amino acids. Germline CDR1 SGHRS, CDR2 YFSETQ. V trimming: 0 bases; J trimming: 5 bases; junction bases outside the gene matches: 6. The CDR3 nucleotides are TGCGCCAGCAGCTTGGAAGGGACAGGGGGTCGGACCGGGGAGCTGTTTTTT. Its protein product is CASSLEGTGGRTGELFF.

This sequence joins TRBV19 and TRBJ2-2, with D possibly being TRBD2 (6 bases). CDR3 length: 13 amino acids. Germline CDR1 LNHDA, CDR2 SQIVND (reference sequence). V lost 6 bases to trimming and J lost 15 bases, with 20 bases between them. In DNA, the CDR3 is TGTGCCAGTAGCACGCCTGGGGGATTAGCGGTGTTTTTT. Encoded protein: CASSTPGGLAVFF.

The rearrangement uses TRBV5-4 and TRBJ1-1; no reliable D call. Germline CDR1 SGHNT, CDR2 YYREEE (reference sequence). Trimming removed 3 bases from V and 4 bases from J, with 16 bases in between. The CDR3 covers 15 residues. Here the CDR3 reads CASSSSMAGSTEAFF. The CDR3 DNA is TGTGCCAGCAGCTCCTCCATGGCCGGGAGCACTGAAGCTTTCTTT.

This chain joins TRBV12-3 or TRBV12-4 and TRBJ2-7; 9 bases line up with TRBD2. The junction had 2 bases not matched to a gene; V was cut back by 6 bases and J by 2 bases. The CDR3 loop spans 13 amino acids. CDR3: CASRASGAYEQYV. CDR3 DNA: TGTGCCAGCAGGGCTAGCGGGGCCTACGAGCAGTACGTC.

The chain carries TRBV25-1 and TRBJ1-2, with D unresolved. The V end lost 5 bases, the J end lost 6 bases, and 10 bases lay between the germline ends. CDR3 length: 12 amino acids. CDR1 is MGHDK, CDR2 SYGVNS, per germline. Here the CDR3 reads CASSIGGNGYTF. The DNA for the CDR3 is TGTGCCAGCAGTATCGGAGGTAATGGCTACACCTTC.

This chain connects TRBV18 to TRBJ1-4; D is perhaps TRBD1 (5 bases). Looked up from germline, CDR1 is KGHSH and CDR2 is LQKENI. Between the trimmed V and J ends, which lost 4 bases and 7 bases, there was a span of 16 bases. This CDR3 region has 15 residues. The CDR3 DNA reads as TGTGCCAGCTCACGACGAGGCCAGGGAGGTGAAAAACTGTTTTTT. Translating it yields CASSRRGQGGEKLFF.

The chain joins TRBV19 to TRBJ1-2, with D perhaps matching TRBD1 (5 bases). V was clipped by 6 bases and J by 5 bases, with 22 bases between them. Germline assignment: CDR1 LNHDA and CDR2 SQIVND (reference sequence). CDR3 length: 16 amino acids. CDR3 sequence: CASSERGDSVPYGYTF. Here the CDR3 DNA reads TGTGCCAGTAGCGAAAGAGGAGACAGCGTTCCTTATGGCTACACCTTC.

The chain has TRBV19 and TRBJ2-5; a weak D match, TRBD2 (6 bases). Per the germline V gene, CDR1 is LNHDA and CDR2 is SQIVND (reference sequence). The V and J ends lost 4 bases and 2 bases respectively, with 8 bases between them. The CDR3 runs 13 residues. The CDR3 sequence is CASSTGTQETQYF. The CDR3 DNA is TGTGCCAGTAGTACGGGGACTCAAGAGACCCAGTACTTC.

This clone appeared a single time. The chain joins TRBV3-1 (or the pseudogene TRBV3-2) to TRBJ1-1, with a tentative D call TRBD1 (5 bases). With 1 base removed from V and 8 bases from J, the gap between germline ends came to 5 bases. Germline assignment: CDR1 LGHDT and CDR2 YNNKEL (reference sequence). CDR3 length: 11 amino acids. The chain's CDR3 is CASSQAGEAFF. The CDR3 DNA reads TGTGCCAGCAGCCAAGCAGGGGAAGCTTTCTTT.